The present T cell receptor (beta chain) was sequenced within a study of T cell responses to AZD1222 COVID-19 vaccine. This clone appeared a single time. Generated by immunoSEQ multiplex PCR, the TCRdb table keeps only in-frame clones and is missing some. The repertoire holds about 150,000 clones, with 92% as singletons. Germline V CDR1 and CDR2: SGHNT, YYREEE (reference sequence). The CDR3 is 15 amino acids. Trimming cost V 0 bases and J 0 bases, with 9 bases left between them. The rearrangement links TRBV5-4 to TRBJ1-1, with a tentative D call TRBD1 (5 bases). The specimen comprised peripheral blood, sampled 28 days after the second AZD1222 dose. The TCR originated in an adult who received the AZD1222 COVID-19 vaccine. The CDR3 DNA reads TGTGCCAGCAGCTTGGAAGGGGTTATGAACACTGAAGCTTTCTTT. Translating gives CASSLEGVMNTEAFF.